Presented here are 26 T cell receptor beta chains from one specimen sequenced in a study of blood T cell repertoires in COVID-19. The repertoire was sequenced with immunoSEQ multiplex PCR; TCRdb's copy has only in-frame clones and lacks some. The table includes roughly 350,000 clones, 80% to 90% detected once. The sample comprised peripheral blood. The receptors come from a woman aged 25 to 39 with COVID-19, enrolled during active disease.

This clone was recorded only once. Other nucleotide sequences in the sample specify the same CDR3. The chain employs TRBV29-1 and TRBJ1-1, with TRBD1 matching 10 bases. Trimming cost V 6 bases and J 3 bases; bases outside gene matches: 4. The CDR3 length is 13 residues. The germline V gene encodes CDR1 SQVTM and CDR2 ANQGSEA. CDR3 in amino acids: CSVPGQGYTEAFF. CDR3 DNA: TGCAGCGTACCGGGACAGGGGTACACTGAAGCTTTCTTT.

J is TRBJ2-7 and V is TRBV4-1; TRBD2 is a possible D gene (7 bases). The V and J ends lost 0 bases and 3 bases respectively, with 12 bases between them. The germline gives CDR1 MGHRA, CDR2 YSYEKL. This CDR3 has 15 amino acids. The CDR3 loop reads CASSQDKGGGYEQYF. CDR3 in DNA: TGCGCCAGCAGCCAAGATAAGGGAGGGGGCTACGAGCAGTACTTC.

DNA for the CDR3: TGCAGTGCCCTCGACTACTACGAGCAGTACTTC. Translating it yields CSALDYYEQYF. The chain is built from TRBV20-1 and TRBJ2-7; the D gene is possibly TRBD2 (5 bases). With 6 bases removed from V and 3 bases from J, the gap between germline ends came to 9 bases. Germline V lookup: CDR1 DFQATT, CDR2 SNEGSKA (reference sequence). The CDR3 has 11 amino acids.

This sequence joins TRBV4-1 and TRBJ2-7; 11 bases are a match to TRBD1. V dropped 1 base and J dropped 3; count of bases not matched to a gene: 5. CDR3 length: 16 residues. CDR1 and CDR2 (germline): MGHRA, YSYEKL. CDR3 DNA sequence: TGCGCCAGCAGCCAAGTCACCGGGACAGGGGGCTACGAGCAGTACTTC. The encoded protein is CASSQVTGTGGYEQYF.

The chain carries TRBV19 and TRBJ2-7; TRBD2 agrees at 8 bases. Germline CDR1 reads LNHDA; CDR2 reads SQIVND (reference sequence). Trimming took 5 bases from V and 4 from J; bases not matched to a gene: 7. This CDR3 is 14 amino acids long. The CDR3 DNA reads TGTGCCAGTAGTGTGGCCGGGACTAGATACGAGCAGTACTTC. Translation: CASSVAGTRYEQYF.

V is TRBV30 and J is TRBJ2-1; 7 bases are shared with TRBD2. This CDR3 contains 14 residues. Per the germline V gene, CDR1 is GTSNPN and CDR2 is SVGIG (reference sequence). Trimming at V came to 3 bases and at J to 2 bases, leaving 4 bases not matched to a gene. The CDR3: CAWRWGGTYNEQFF. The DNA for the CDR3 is TGTGCCTGGAGGTGGGGAGGGACCTACAATGAGCAGTTCTTC.

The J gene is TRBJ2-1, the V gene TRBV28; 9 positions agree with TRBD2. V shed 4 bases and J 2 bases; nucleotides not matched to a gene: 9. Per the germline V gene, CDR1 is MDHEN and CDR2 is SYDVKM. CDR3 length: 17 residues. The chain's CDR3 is CASSSIVAGVTYNEQFF. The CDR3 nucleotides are TGTGCCAGCAGTTCCATCGTAGCGGGAGTCACCTACAATGAGCAGTTCTTC.

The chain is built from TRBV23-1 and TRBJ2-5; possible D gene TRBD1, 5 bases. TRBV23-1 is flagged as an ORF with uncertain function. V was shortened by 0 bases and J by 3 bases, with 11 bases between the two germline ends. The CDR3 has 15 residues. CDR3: CASSQSIQDKETQYF. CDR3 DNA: TGCGCCAGCAGTCAATCGATACAGGACAAAGAGACCCAGTACTTC.

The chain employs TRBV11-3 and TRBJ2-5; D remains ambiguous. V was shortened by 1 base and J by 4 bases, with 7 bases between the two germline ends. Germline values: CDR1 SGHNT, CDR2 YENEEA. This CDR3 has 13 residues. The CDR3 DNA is TGTGCCAGCAGCTTAGTAGATGGAGAGACCCAGTACTTC. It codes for CASSLVDGETQYF.

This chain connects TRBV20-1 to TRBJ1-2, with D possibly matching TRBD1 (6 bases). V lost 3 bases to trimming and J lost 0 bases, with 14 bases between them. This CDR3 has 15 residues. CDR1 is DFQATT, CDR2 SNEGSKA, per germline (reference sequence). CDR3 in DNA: TGCAGTGCTAGTGGGGACATTAGTTCTAACTATGGCTACACCTTC. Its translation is CSASGDISSNYGYTF.

The CDR3 nucleotides are TGTGCCAGCAGCTCCCTAGCGGGAGTAGATACGCAGTATTTT. It codes for CASSSLAGVDTQYF. The rearrangement links TRBV11-1 to TRBJ2-3, with 10 nucleotides matching TRBD2. V lost 4 bases, J lost 5 bases, and 3 bases stayed unmatched. Germline V lookup: CDR1 SGHAT, CDR2 FQDESV (reference sequence). The CDR3 length is 14 residues.

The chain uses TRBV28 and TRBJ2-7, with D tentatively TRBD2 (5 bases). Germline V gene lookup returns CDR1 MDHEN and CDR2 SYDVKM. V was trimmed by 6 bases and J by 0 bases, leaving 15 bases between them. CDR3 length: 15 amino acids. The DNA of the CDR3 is TGTGCCAGCAGCGATACTAGAAAACCCTCCTACGAGCAGTACTTC. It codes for CASSDTRKPSYEQYF.

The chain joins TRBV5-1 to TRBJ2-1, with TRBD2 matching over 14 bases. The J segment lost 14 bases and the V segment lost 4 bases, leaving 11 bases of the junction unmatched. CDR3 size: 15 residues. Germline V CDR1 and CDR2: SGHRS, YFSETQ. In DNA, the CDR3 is TGCGCCAGCAGCCCGACTAGCGGGAGGGAGGGTATCGAGTTCTTC. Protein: CASSPTSGREGIEFF.

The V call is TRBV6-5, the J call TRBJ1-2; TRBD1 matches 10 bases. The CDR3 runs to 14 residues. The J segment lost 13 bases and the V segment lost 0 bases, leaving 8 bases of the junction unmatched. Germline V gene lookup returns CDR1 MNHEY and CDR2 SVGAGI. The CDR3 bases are TGTGCCAGCAGTTACTCTGTGACAGGGGGCGGGAGCACCTTC. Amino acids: CASSYSVTGGGSTF.

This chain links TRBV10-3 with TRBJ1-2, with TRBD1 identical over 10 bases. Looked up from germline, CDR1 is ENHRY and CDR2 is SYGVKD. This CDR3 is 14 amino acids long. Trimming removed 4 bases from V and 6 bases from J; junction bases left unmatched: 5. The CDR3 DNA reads TGTGCCATCAGTGGGCTGACAGGGGGCAATGGCTACACCTTC. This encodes CAISGLTGGNGYTF.

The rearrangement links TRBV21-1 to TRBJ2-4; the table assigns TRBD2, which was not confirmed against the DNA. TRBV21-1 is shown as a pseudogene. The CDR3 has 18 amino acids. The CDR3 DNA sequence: TGTGCCAGCAGCAAAGTAATTGGTCCGGGAGTGTACAAAAACATTCAGTACTTC. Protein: CASSKVIGPGVYKNIQYF.

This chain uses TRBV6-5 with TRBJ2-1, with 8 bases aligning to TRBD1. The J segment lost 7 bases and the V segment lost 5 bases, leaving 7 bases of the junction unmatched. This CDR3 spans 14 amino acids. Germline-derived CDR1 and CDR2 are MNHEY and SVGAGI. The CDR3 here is CASSPTGGTNEQFF. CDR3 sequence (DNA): TGTGCCAGCAGTCCCACAGGGGGAACGAATGAGCAGTTCTTC.

Here the CDR3 DNA reads TGCGCCAGCAGCTTGACTAGCGGGCTCGTCTACGAGCAGTACTTC. Translated, it gives CASSLTSGLVYEQYF. The chain uses TRBV5-1 and TRBJ2-7; the match to TRBD2 covers 9 bases. The V and J ends lost 1 base and 3 bases, in that order; junction bases with no gene match: 5. Germline V gene data show CDR1 as SGHRS and CDR2 as YFSETQ. The CDR3 is 15 residues long.

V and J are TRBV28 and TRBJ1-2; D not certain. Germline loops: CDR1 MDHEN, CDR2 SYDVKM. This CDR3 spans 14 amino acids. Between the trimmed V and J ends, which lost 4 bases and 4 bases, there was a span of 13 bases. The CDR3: CASSSELSAYGYTF. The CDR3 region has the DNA TGTGCCAGCAGTTCGGAGTTAAGTGCCTATGGCTACACCTTC.

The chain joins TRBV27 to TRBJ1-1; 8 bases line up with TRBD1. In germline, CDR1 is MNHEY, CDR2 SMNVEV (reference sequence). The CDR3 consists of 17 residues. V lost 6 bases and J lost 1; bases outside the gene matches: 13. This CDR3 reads CASSRIPGQDRNTEAFF. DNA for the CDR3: TGTGCCAGCAGCCGAATCCCGGGACAGGATAGGAACACTGAAGCTTTCTTT.

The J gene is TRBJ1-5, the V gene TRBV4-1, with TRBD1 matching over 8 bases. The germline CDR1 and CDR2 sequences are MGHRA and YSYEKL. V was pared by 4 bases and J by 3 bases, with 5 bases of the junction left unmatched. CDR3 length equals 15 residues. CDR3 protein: CASSPPDRDNQPQHF. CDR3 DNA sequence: TGCGCCAGCAGCCCCCCGGACAGGGACAATCAGCCCCAGCATTTT.

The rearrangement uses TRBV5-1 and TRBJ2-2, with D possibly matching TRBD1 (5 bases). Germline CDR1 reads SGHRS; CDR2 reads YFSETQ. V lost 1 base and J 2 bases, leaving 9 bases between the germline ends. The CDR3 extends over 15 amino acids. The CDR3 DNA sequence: TGCGCCAGCAGCTTGTTTGACAGAAACACCGGGGAGCTGTTTTTT. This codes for CASSLFDRNTGELFF.

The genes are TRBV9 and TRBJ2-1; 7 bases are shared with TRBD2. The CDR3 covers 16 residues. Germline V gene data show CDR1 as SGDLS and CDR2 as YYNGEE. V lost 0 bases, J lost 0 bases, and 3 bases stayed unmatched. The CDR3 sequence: CASSVGTSDSYNEQFF. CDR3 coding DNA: TGTGCCAGCAGCGTAGGAACTAGCGACTCCTACAATGAGCAGTTCTTC. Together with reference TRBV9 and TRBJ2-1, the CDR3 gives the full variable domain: DSGVTQTPKHLITATGQRVTLRCSPRSGDLSVYWYQQSLDQGLQFLIQYYNGEERAKGNILERFSAQQFPDLHSELNLSSLELGDSALYFCASSVGTSDSYNEQFFGPGTRLTVL.

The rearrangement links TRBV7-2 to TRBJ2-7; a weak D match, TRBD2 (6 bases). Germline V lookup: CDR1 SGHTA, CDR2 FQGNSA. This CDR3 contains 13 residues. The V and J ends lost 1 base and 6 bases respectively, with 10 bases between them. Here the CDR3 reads CASSLVQGGEQYF. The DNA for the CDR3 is TGTGCCAGCAGCTTAGTTCAGGGAGGCGAGCAGTACTTC. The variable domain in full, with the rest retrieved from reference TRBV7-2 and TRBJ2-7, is GAGVSQSPSNKVTEKGKDVELRCDPISGHTALYWYRQSLGQGLEFLIYFQGNSAPDKSGLPSDRFSAERTGGSVSTLTIQRTQQEDSAVYLCASSLVQGGEQYFGPGTRLTVT.

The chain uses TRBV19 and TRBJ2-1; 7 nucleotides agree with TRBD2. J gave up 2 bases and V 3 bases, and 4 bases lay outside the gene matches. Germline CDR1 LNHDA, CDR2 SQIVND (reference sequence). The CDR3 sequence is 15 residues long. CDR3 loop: CASSMAGEAYNEQFF. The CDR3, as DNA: TGTGCCAGTAGTATGGCGGGGGAAGCCTACAATGAGCAGTTCTTC. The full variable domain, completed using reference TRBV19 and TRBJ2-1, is DGGITQSPKYLFRKEGQNVTLSCEQNLNHDAMYWYRQDPGQGLRLIYYSQIVNDFQKGDIAEGYSVSREKKESFPLTVTSAQKNPTAFYLCASSMAGEAYNEQFFGPGTRLTVL.

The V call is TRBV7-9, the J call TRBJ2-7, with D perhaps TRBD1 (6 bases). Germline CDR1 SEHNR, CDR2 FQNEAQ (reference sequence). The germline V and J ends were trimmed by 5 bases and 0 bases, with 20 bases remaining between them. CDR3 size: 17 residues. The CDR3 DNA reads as TGTGCCAGCAGCCCCCCCGCAGCAGGGGCAGACTCCTACGAGCAGTACTTC. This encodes CASSPPAAGADSYEQYF.